This TCR beta chain was sequenced in a study of CD8 T cells in Susac syndrome (dated by TCRdb to the late 2010s). Background for the entire study: Repertoire sequencing was used to test whether CD8+ T cell activation and differentiation in Susac syndrome was antigen driven. Broad study findings and their caveats: The TCR sequencing and HLA analysis was acknowledged to have included a relatively small number of individuals.

Peripheral blood CD8+ and CD4+ T cells from healthy donors, Susac syndrome patients and multiple sclerosis patients were profiled by high-throughput TCR beta sequencing. The multiple sclerosis controls were treatment-naive patients who had stable or active relapsing-remitting disease and met the revised McDonald criteria. Bulk CD8+ and CD4+ T cells were purified by magnetic negative isolation, while CD8+ TEMRA cells were enriched using FACS. Blood was collected in EDTA tubes and processed within 24 hours, with PBMCs isolated through density gradient centrifugation. PBMCs destined for TCR sequencing were cryopreserved in liquid nitrogen and later thawed in a 37 °C water bath. A purity of at least 90% was achieved for sorted or isolated CD4+, CD8+ and CD8+ TEMRA cells. RNA was extracted using the RNeasy kit, and about 0.45 to 1 ug of the RNA was reverse transcribed with random hexamers. TCR beta CDR3 regions were amplified with the immunoSEQ multiplex PCR assay covering 54 Vbeta and 13 Jbeta segments. To correct PCR amplification bias, a synthetic template baseline was used for both primer optimization and computational correction. In the original analysis: Reads were annotated to V, D and J genes according to IMGT and were analyzed with immunoSEQ Analyzer, with only productive sequences retained. Clonality was calculated as one minus the Shannon entropy normalized by log2 of the number of productive unique sequences. Public and private clones were assessed among the 100 most prevalent clones of each patient and control. Clones were defined as Susac-specific when absent from the healthy and MS cohorts, from fewer than 1,300 published viral clones and from other ImmuneACCESS disease sequences. The raw public reads went through TCRdb reprocessing: fastp at Q25, MiXCR clone calling, in-frame beta chains kept. All rows with the same CDR3 protein become a single entry with the most common DNA and genes. The authors' filters were not applied to this entry. A total of about 170,000 distinct CDR3 sequences appear in this sample, approximately 93% of them only once. The ten largest clones add up to around 0.1% of the sample.

On this clonotype itself: Its cognate antigen has yet to be identified. Within one base of it there is no much larger clone, and no base qualities were kept.

The CDR3 spans 14 residues, from the cysteine through the phenylalanine. The kept DNA is CDR3 alone, 42 bases in frame from the first base. CDR1 is given as KGHSH and CDR2 as LQKENI, both from the germline V gene. The trim is 4 bases for V and 5 bases for J, with a gap of 14 bases between the germline ends. Sequencing was performed on CD4+ T cells from PBMCs. The chain is encoded by TRBV18 joined to TRBJ1-1, with no confidently assigned D gene. The sequence came from a human donor with multiple sclerosis. The DNA sequence reads TGTGCCAGCTCACAGAACCAATTGTCTACTGAAGCTTTCTTT. It encodes CASSQNQLSTEAFF.